This T cell receptor (beta chain) was captured in a study of T cells in localized non-small cell lung cancer. In this sample, this clone turned up many times. No antigen is known for it. Study findings and constraints: Out of the top 100 tumor clones, a median approximately 61 were seen in adjacent lung.

Repertoires were generated with immunoSEQ multiplex PCR, while TCRdb's copy carries only in-frame clones and drops some. Of about 59,000 clones in the sample, roughly nine tenths were seen once. Germline V gives CDR1 SGHTA, CDR2 FQGNSA. This CDR3 region has 14 residues. V was trimmed by 5 bases and J by 1 base, leaving 9 bases between them. Specimen: peripheral blood, collected before any cancer treatment. The receptor comes from a man aged 40-75 years with stage I lung adenocarcinoma. J is TRBJ1-5 and V is TRBV7-2; D is undetermined. In DNA form, the CDR3 reads TGTGCCAGCAGCGTCCCCCCCAGCAATCAGCCCCAGCATTTT. This translates into CASSVPPSNQPQHF.